The source of this T cell receptor beta chain is a study of T cells in localized non-small cell lung cancer (dated by TCRdb to the early 2020s). Regarding the complete study: T cell repertoires of fewer than 250 early-stage NSCLC patients were analyzed, with tumors being compared against uninvolved tumor-adjacent lungs. All 240 or so NSCLC patients in the cohort were treatment-naive and had localized lung tumors that were resected. The mean age of the NSCLC patients was roughly 70 years, with 120 to 150 men and 95 to 110 women. Here is what the overall study found, with its caveats: Because the study design was exploratory, TCR variables were selected using unadjusted p-values without false-discovery rate correction. Uninvolved tumor-adjacent lung showed the highest T cell clonality, higher than tumor, which suggests more focused antigenic responses in the uninvolved tumor-adjacent lung. Because multi-region tumor sequencing was not performed, intratumor heterogeneity could not be ruled out. Longer overall survival was associated with higher T cell density in blood, whereas shorter survival was associated with higher clonality in adjacent lung. A median of around 50 of the top 100 tumor clones turned up in the paired uninvolved adjacent lung, and roughly 28 of those clones also ranked among the top 100 of that same adjacent lung.

TCR beta CDR3 regions were sequenced from DNA using the immunoSEQ Assay. Regarding the original processing steps: T cell density was computed as TCR beta template counts normalized to usable DNA estimated by amplifying housekeeping genes. Richness was estimated using the preseqR package, with extrapolation to 400,000 templates for PBMC samples and to 120,000 templates for tissue samples. Clonality was defined by subtracting Pielou's evenness from one. Tissue-enriched TCRs were identified through differential abundance testing performed on productive amino-acid clonotypes, with a minimum total count of 5 and an alpha of 0.1. The Jaccard Index and the Morisita Overlap Index were used to measure how much the repertoires overlapped between compartments. TCR beta CDR3s were clustered by GLIPH together with public tetramer-defined viral CDR3s, and at least three viral sequences plus V-gene enrichment were required for viral motifs. Drawn from immuneACCESS, this table holds only the in-frame rearrangements with V and J called that TCRdb kept. Clones are partly lost; checked studies trace under half to an unresolved V gene and leave the rest unexplained. V, J and clone size derive from that table, while D and trimming were established from the DNA sequence. Within this sample are some 64,000 clones, with around 81% of them counted one time only. The ten largest account for 4.7% of the sample.

At diagnosis, peripheral blood, uninvolved tumor-adjacent lung and tumor were collected and were preserved as a mix of fresh-frozen and FFPE material. For TCR repertoire profiling, blood samples were analyzed as peripheral blood mononuclear cells. As regards this clone: There is no known antigen for this receptor. No much larger clone is present one base from it, and per-base qualities are unavailable.

The germline V gene sets CDR1 to SQVTM and CDR2 to ANQGSEA. Including cysteine and phenylalanine, the CDR3 has 13 amino acids. The CDR3 DNA has 39 bases and is translated from base 1. The germline V end is reduced by 6 bases and the J end by 3 bases; junction bases left unmatched: 7. This chain joins TRBV29-1 to TRBJ2-7, with 8 bases aligning to TRBD2. The starting material was PBMCs, obtained before any cancer treatment. The clonotype comes from a man aged 35-75 years with stage II lung adenocarcinoma. The CDR3 region: CSVSTSGGYEQYF. The nucleotides read TGCAGCGTATCAACTAGCGGTGGCTACGAGCAGTACTTC.